Only a few counts were recorded for the clone carrying this T cell receptor (beta chain). The data derive from a study of blood T cell repertoires in COVID-19. Study-level information: Samples taken during acute and convalescent COVID-19 were collected in the United States, Italy and Spain. Sample material is recorded as cDNA or gDNA derived from T cells, B-cell-depleted T cells, or PBMCs.

Original analysis: Estimation of nucleated cell counts was performed using reference gene primer amplification. Profiling relied on immunoSEQ multiplex PCR, and the TCRdb table lists in-frame clones only, not all of them. V and J calls and clone size are those listed in that table; D and trimming were worked out from the DNA. Of some 150,000 clones in the sample, roughly nine tenths were seen once. The CDR3 runs to 13 residues. Per the germline V gene, CDR1 is SGHNT and CDR2 is YYREEE (reference sequence). Germline trimming cut 4 bases from V and 10 bases from J; bases unmatched to any gene: 10. Sequencing was carried out using peripheral blood. J is TRBJ1-1 and V is TRBV5-4, with 7 bases lining up with TRBD1. This sequence originates from a woman aged 55-69 years with active or convalescent COVID-19. CDR3 nucleotide sequence: TGTGCCAGCAGCCCCAGACAGGGCAAAGGAGCTTTCTTT. Its translation is CASSPRQGKGAFF.